Each of the 24 T cell receptor beta chains below was sequenced from the same sample in a study of cytomegalovirus exposure and HLA in healthy donors (dated by TCRdb to 2016 to 2017). Receptors were amplified or captured by the immunoSEQ multiplex PCR assay. The multiplex PCR relied on a mix of 60 forward primers for TCR Vbeta segments and 13 reverse primers for TCR Jbeta segments. Here the immuneACCESS table is served through TCRdb, limited to in-frame sequences with V and J called. Missing clones are a known gap in these copies; in checked studies unresolved V genes cover under half, and the rest lacks a known reason. A total of 180,000 or so clones appear in this sample, about three quarters of them only once. The biggest ten clones account for 11% to 15% of the sample. The sample taken for sequencing was PBMCs. The receptors come from a man aged 50 to 59 in good health and CMV-seropositive.

The J gene is TRBJ2-3, the V gene TRBV6-5; 10 positions agree with TRBD1. V trimming: 5 bases; J trimming: 8 bases; junction bases outside the gene matches: 10. CDR3 length: 15 residues. Per the germline V gene, CDR1 is MNHEY and CDR2 is SVGAGI. CDR3 sequence: CASSPAGQGIRTQYF. CDR3 DNA sequence: TGTGCCAGCAGTCCGGCGGGACAGGGGATTCGTACGCAGTATTTT.

In its sample, this clone was seen a few times. The V gene is TRBV10-2, the J gene TRBJ1-6; 7 nucleotides agree with TRBD1. The CDR3 has 14 amino acids. Germline V gene sequence: CDR1 WSHSY, CDR2 SAAADI. V lost 4 bases, J lost 7 bases, and 4 bases stayed unmatched. CDR3 protein: CASSAGRGNSPLHF. In DNA, the CDR3 is TGCGCCAGCAGTGCCGGCAGGGGGAATTCACCCCTCCACTTT.

V gene TRBV19 combines with J gene TRBJ2-2; D gene uncertain. Germline CDR1 reads LNHDA; CDR2 reads SQIVND (reference sequence). The V and J ends lost 5 bases and 2 bases respectively, with 18 bases between them. CDR3 length equals 17 residues. CDR3 region: CASSPRRSPTNTGELFF. The CDR3 DNA reads as TGTGCCAGTAGTCCCCGACGTAGCCCGACCAACACCGGGGAGCTGTTTTTT.

The chain combines TRBV7-9 with TRBJ2-2; TRBD2 aligns across 13 bases. Trimming removed 3 bases from V and 5 bases from J; junction bases left unmatched: 3. CDR1 and CDR2 (germline): SEHNR, FQNEAQ (reference sequence). The CDR3 is 16 residues long. This chain's CDR3 is CASSFSGLAGTGELFF. The CDR3 DNA is TGTGCCAGCAGCTTCTCGGGACTAGCGGGGACCGGGGAGCTGTTTTTT.

This sequence joins TRBV27 and TRBJ2-6, with D maybe TRBD1 (6 bases). The V gene's germline CDR1 is MNHEY and CDR2 SMNVEV (reference sequence). The CDR3 sequence is 17 residues long. Trimming pared 3 bases from V and 0 bases from J, leaving 12 bases between. The CDR3 loop reads CASSLLPGDSGANVLTF. CDR3 nucleotide sequence: TGTGCCAGCAGTTTGCTCCCAGGGGACTCTGGGGCCAACGTCCTGACTTTC.

V usage is TRBV11-2 and J usage is TRBJ1-2; maybe TRBD1 (5 bases). Trimming took 9 bases from V and 5 from J, leaving 13 bases between them. CDR3 length: 12 amino acids. Per germline, CDR1 SGHAT and CDR2 FQNNGV. The CDR3 DNA follows: TGTGCCAGTTGGGGAGGGGATTATGGCTACACCTTC. It codes for CASWGGDYGYTF. Filled out from reference TRBV11-2 and TRBJ1-2, the complete variable domain reads EAGVAQSPRYKIIEKRQSVAFWCNPISGHATLYWYQQILGQGPKLLIQFQNNGVVDDSQLPKDRFSAERLKGVDSTLKIQPAKLEDSAVYLCASWGGDYGYTFGSGTRLTVV.

The gene calls are TRBV21-1 and TRBJ1-3; the table names TRBD1, a call not compared with the DNA. TRBV21-1 is a known pseudogene. The CDR3 totals 15 residues. CDR3 loop: CATESLGFLSNTIYF. The CDR3 DNA reads TGTGCCACCGAATCGTTGGGCTTCCTAAGTAACACCATATATTTT.

This clone was seen once. V and J are TRBV4-2 and TRBJ2-1; D is perhaps TRBD2 (7 bases). The germline CDR1 and CDR2 sequences are LGHNA and YNFKEQ. Trimming cost V 4 bases and J 2 bases, with 18 bases left between them. The CDR3 extends over 17 amino acids. The chain's CDR3 is CASSPRGAGDPYNEQFF. The CDR3 DNA follows: TGTGCCAGCAGCCCCAGGGGTGCGGGGGATCCCTACAATGAGCAGTTCTTC.

This clone has only a few counts. The rearrangement uses TRBV7-9 and TRBJ2-7; 7 bases align to TRBD2. J was trimmed by 6 bases and V by 5 bases; bases with no gene match: 7. The CDR3 totals 13 residues. Germline lookup yields CDR1 SEHNR and CDR2 FQNEAQ (reference sequence). CDR3 DNA sequence: TGTGCCAGCAGCGATCCGAGGACTAGCGAGCAGTACTTC. Encoded protein: CASSDPRTSEQYF.

V is TRBV9 and J is TRBJ2-7; 9 positions match TRBD1. The germline gives CDR1 SGDLS, CDR2 YYNGEE. The length of the CDR3 is 15 residues. J gave up 0 bases and V 2 bases, and 3 bases lay outside the gene matches. CDR3 sequence reads: CASSVGQGPSYEQYF. The CDR3 bases are TGTGCCAGCAGCGTCGGACAGGGGCCCTCCTACGAGCAGTACTTC.

In its sample, this clone was seen once. The chain couples TRBV5-6 to TRBJ2-1; D is ambiguous. The CDR3 totals 15 residues. The V gene's germline CDR1 is SGHDT and CDR2 YYEEEE. The V and J ends lost 0 bases and 5 bases respectively, with 12 bases between them. CDR3: CASSLEQIVNNEQFF. CDR3 nucleotides: TGTGCCAGCAGCTTGGAACAGATTGTCAACAATGAGCAGTTCTTC.

This chain uses TRBV6-5 with TRBJ1-1; D uncertain. CDR1 is MNHEY, CDR2 SVGAGI, per germline. V was trimmed by 6 bases and J by 5 bases, leaving 16 bases between them. This CDR3 has 14 amino acids. The CDR3 loop reads CASSPLGGWTEAFF. The CDR3 coding sequence is TGTGCCAGCAGCCCTCTTGGAGGATGGACTGAAGCTTTCTTT.

The chain joins TRBV2 to TRBJ2-5, with 7 bases that match TRBD1. Matching the DNA end better, TRBJ2-7 makes the J call doubtful. Germline assignment: CDR1 SNHLY and CDR2 FYNNEI. CDR3 length equals 12 residues. Here the CDR3 reads CASVRQGYEQYF. DNA for the CDR3: TGTGCCAGCGTAAGACAGGGTTACGAGCAGTACTTC.

This chain links TRBV7-9 with TRBJ2-6; 7 bases agree with TRBD1. Germline V gene data show CDR1 as SEHNR and CDR2 as FQNEAQ (reference sequence). J lost 1 base, V lost 5 bases, and 8 bases had no gene match. The CDR3 has 17 amino acids. CDR3 sequence reads: CASSNRDSESGANVLTF. DNA for the CDR3: TGTGCCAGCAGCAACCGGGACAGTGAGTCTGGGGCCAACGTCCTGACTTTC.

The chain uses TRBV6-1 and TRBJ2-5, with TRBD2 matching over 9 bases. With 7 bases clipped from V and 1 base from J, the junction kept 4 bases outside the gene matches. The CDR3 has 14 amino acids. Germline-derived CDR1 and CDR2 are MNHNS and SASEGT. The CDR3 DNA reads TGTGCCAGCACAAGCGGGGGGACCCAAGAGACCCAGTACTTC. Translation: CASTSGGTQETQYF.

The chain recombines TRBV27 with TRBJ1-5; D is ambiguous. Trimming took 8 bases from V and 2 from J, leaving 7 bases between them. The CDR3 extends over 12 amino acids. Germline lookup yields CDR1 MNHEY and CDR2 SMNVEV (reference sequence). The CDR3 DNA reads TGTGCCAGCCGTCGGGGCAATCAGCCCCAGCATTTT. It encodes CASRRGNQPQHF.

The chain has TRBV27 and TRBJ2-2; a weak D match, TRBD2 (5 bases). Germline V lookup: CDR1 MNHEY, CDR2 SMNVEV (reference sequence). V lost 3 bases, J lost 7 bases, and 9 bases lay in between. This CDR3 contains 13 residues. CDR3 residues: CASSLEVYGELFF. The CDR3 DNA is TGTGCCAGCAGTTTGGAGGTGTACGGGGAGCTGTTTTTT.

This clone was counted between two and nine times. The chain has TRBV4-3 and TRBJ2-7, with 8 positions matching TRBD1. The germline V gene has CDR1 LGHNA and CDR2 YSLEER. V trimming: 1 base; J trimming: 5 bases; junction bases outside the gene matches: 10. This CDR3 has 16 amino acids. In DNA, the CDR3 is TGCGCCAGCAGCCAAGGGGGACCGGGACAGGAGAACGAGCAGTACTTC. Translated: CASSQGGPGQENEQYF.

This clone came up a few times. The CDR3 DNA reads TGTGCCAGCAGCACGGACAGGGCCAATGAGCAGTTCTTC. Amino acids: CASSTDRANEQFF. V and J are TRBV7-8 and TRBJ2-1; 8 nucleotides match TRBD1. The germline gives CDR1 SGHVS, CDR2 FQNEAQ. CDR3 length equals 13 residues. With V trimmed by 5 bases and J by 6 bases, 3 bases remained unmatched.

This clone has only a few counts. The chain couples TRBV7-9 to TRBJ1-5, with 7 bases lining up with TRBD1. V lost 3 bases, J lost 5 bases, and 4 bases stayed unmatched. Germline CDR1 is SEHNR and CDR2 is FQNEAQ (reference sequence). This CDR3 comprises 14 residues. CDR3: CASSLEGGHQPQHF. As DNA, the CDR3 is TGTGCCAGCAGCTTGGAAGGGGGCCATCAGCCCCAGCATTTT.

The chain has TRBV5-4 and TRBJ1-2; D ambiguous. Trimming took off 0 bases at V and 8 bases at J, with 20 bases between the two ends. The CDR3 consists of 16 residues. Germline CDR1 is SGHNT and CDR2 is YYREEE (reference sequence). CDR3 nucleotides: TGTGCCAGCAGCTTGGCCAGTGGGCAGGCCATACGAGGCTACACCTTC. The encoded protein is CASSLASGQAIRGYTF.

The gene calls are TRBV27 and TRBJ2-2, with 8 nucleotides matching TRBD1. V lost 2 bases and J lost 7; bases outside the gene matches: 12. The CDR3 contains 17 residues. From germline, CDR1 is MNHEY and CDR2 SMNVEV (reference sequence). This chain's CDR3 is CASSLRTGLFVDGELFF. CDR3 DNA: TGTGCCAGCAGTTTAAGGACAGGGTTATTTGTCGACGGGGAGCTGTTTTTT.

This clone has a handful of counts. This sequence joins TRBV5-1 and TRBJ1-6; TRBD1 might be the D (5 bases). This CDR3 region has 16 residues. From germline, CDR1 is SGHRS and CDR2 YFSETQ. The V end was cut by 0 bases, the J end by 7 bases, with 14 bases between. DNA of the CDR3: TGCGCCAGCAGCTTGGACCAGGGTATTAAGAATTCACCCCTCCACTTT. Amino acid sequence: CASSLDQGIKNSPLHF.

This clone was seen a few times. The chain carries TRBV5-6 and TRBJ2-6, with 9 positions matching TRBD2. Losses at the gene ends were 4 bases for V and 3 bases for J; bases not matched to a gene: 8. The germline V gene has CDR1 SGHDT and CDR2 YYEEEE. The CDR3 consists of 17 residues. The CDR3 spells CASSRTSVLIGANVLTF. CDR3 coding DNA: TGTGCCAGCAGCCGGACTAGCGTCTTAATTGGGGCCAACGTCCTGACTTTC.